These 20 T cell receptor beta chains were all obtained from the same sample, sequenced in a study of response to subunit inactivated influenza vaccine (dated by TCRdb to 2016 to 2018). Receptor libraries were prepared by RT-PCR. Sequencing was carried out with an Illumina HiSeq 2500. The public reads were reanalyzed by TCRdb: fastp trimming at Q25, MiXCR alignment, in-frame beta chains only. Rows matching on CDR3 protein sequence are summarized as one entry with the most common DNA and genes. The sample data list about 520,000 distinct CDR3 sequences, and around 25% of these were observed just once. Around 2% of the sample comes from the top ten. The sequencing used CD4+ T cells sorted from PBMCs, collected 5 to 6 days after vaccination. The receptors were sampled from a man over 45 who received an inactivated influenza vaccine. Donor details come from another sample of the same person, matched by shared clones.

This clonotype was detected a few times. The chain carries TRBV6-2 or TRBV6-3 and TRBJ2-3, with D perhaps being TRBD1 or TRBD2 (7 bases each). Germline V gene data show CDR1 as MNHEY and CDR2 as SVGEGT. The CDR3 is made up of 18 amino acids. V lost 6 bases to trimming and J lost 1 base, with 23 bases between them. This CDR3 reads CASSRPQSQGRGTDTQYF. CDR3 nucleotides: TGTGCCAGCAGCCGACCACAGTCACAGGGGAGGGGCACAGATACGCAGTATTTT.

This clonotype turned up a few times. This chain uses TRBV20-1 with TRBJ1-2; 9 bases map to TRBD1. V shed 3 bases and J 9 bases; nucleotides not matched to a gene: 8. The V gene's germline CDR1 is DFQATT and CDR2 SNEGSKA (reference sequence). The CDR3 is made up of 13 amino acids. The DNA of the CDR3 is TGCAGTGCTAGGGAAACAGGGGGCGGGAGCTACACCTTC. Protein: CSARETGGGSYTF.

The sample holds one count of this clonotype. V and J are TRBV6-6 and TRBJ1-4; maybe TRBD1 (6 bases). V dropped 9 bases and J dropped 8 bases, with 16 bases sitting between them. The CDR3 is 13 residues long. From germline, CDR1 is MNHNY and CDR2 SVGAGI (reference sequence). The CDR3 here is CASMMGGGEKLFF. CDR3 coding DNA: TGTGCCAGTATGATGGGGGGCGGGGAAAAACTGTTTTTT.

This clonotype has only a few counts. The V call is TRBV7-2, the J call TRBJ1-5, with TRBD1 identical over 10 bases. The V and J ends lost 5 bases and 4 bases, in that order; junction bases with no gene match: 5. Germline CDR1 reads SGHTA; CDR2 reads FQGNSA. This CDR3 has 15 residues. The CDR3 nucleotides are TGTGCCAGCAGCCCAGACAGGGGGCAAAATCAGCCCCAGCATTTT. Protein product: CASSPDRGQNQPQHF.

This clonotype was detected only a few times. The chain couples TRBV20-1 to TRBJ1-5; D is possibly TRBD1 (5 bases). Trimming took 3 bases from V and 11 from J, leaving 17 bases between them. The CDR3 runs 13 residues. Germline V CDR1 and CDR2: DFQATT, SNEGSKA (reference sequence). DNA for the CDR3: TGCAGTGCTAGGGGGCAGGCCGGAGTGGCCCAGCATTTT. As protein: CSARGQAGVAQHF.

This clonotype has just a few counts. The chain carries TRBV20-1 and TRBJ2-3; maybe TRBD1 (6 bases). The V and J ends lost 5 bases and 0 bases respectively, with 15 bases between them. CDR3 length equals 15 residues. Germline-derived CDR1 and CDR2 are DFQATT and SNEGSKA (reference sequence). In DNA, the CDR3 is TGCAGTGCTCCTGGACAGAGACCTAGCACAGATACGCAGTATTTT. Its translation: CSAPGQRPSTDTQYF.

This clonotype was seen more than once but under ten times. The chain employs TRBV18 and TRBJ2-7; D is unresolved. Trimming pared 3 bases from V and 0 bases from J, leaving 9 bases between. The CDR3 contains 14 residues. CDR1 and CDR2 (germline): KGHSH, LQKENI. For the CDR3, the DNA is TGTGCCAGCTCACCGGCCTCGTCCTCCTACGAGCAGTACTTC. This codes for CASSPASSSYEQYF.

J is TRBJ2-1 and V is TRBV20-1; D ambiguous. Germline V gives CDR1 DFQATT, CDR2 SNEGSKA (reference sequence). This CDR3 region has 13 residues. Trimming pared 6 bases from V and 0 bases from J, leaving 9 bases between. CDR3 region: CSAPVSSYNEQFF. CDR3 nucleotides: TGCAGTGCCCCGGTTAGCTCCTACAATGAGCAGTTCTTC.

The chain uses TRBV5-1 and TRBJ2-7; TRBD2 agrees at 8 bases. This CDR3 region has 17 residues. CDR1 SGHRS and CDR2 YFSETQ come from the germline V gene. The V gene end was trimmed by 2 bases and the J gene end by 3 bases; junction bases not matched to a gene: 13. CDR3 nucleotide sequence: TGCGCCAGCAGCTTAGCGGCCGGGGGGGACTTCTTCTACGAGCAGTACTTC. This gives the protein CASSLAAGGDFFYEQYF.

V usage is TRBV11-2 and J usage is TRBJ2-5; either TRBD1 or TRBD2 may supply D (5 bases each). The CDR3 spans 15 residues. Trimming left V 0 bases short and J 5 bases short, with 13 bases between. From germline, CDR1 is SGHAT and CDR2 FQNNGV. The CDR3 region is CASSLDMRGGETQYF. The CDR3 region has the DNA TGTGCCAGCAGCTTAGATATGAGGGGCGGCGAGACCCAGTACTTC.

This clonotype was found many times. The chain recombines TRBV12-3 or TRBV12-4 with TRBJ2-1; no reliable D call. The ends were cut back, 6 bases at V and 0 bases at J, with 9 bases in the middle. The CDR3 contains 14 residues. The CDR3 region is CASSHGSSYNEQFF. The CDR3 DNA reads TGTGCCAGCAGCCACGGTAGCTCCTACAATGAGCAGTTCTTC.

CDR3 in amino acids: CASSPWYQETQYF. Written as DNA, the CDR3 is TGTGCCAGCAGCCCTTGGTACCAAGAGACCCAGTACTTC. V usage is TRBV11-2 and J usage is TRBJ2-5; D is unclear. The CDR3 spans 13 residues. Per germline, CDR1 SGHAT and CDR2 FQNNGV. The V gene lost 5 bases and the J gene lost 0 bases, with 7 bases spanning the gap.

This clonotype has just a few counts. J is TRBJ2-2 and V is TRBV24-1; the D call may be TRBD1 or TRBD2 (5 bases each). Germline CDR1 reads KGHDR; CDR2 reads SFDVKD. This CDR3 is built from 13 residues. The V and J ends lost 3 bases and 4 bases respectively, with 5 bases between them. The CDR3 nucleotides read TGTGCCACCAGTGATGGGACCACCGGGGAGCTGTTTTTT. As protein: CATSDGTTGELFF.

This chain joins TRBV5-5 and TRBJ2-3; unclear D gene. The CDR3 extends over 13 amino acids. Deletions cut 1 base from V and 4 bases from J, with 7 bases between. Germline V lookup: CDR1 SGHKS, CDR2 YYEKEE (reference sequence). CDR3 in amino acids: CASSLQFSDTQYF. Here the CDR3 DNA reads TGTGCCAGCAGCTTGCAGTTTTCAGATACGCAGTATTTT.

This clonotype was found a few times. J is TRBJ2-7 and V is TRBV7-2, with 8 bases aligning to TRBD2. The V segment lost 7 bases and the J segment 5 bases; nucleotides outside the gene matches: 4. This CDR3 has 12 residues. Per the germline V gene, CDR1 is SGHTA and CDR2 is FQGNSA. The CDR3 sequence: CASNLGGDEQYF. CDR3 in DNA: TGTGCCAGCAACCTCGGGGGGGACGAGCAGTACTTC.

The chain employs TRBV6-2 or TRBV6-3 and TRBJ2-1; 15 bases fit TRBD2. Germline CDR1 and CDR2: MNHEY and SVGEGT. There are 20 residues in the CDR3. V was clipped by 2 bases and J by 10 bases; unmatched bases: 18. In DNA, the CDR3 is TGTGCCAGCAGTTACGAGTTCGGACTAGCGGGAGGGTCCCCTCGAATGGAGCAGTTCTTC. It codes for CASSYEFGLAGGSPRMEQFF.

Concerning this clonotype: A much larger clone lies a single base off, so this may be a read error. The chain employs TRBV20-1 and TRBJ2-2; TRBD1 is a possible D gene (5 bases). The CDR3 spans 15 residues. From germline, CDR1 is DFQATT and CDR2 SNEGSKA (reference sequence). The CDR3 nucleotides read TGCTGTGCTAGGCTCCCAGGGCGGTACACCGGGGAGCTGTTTTTT. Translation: CCARLPGRYTGELFF.

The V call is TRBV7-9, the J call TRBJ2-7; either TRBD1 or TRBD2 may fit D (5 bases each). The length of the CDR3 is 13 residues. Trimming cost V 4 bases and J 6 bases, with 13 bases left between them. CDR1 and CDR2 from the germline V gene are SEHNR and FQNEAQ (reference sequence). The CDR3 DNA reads TGTGCCAGCAGCTACCCGGGGCTCAGCGAGCAGTACTTC. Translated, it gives CASSYPGLSEQYF. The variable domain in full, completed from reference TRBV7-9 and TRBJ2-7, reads DTGVSQNPRHKITKRGQNVTFRCDPISEHNRLYWYRQTLGQGPEFLTYFQNEAQLEKSRLLSDRFSAERPKGSFSTLEIQRTEQGDSAMYLCASSYPGLSEQYFGPGTRLTVT.

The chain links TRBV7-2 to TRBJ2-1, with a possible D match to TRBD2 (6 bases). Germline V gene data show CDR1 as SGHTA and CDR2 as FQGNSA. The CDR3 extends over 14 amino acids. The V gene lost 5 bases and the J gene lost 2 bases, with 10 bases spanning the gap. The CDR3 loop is CASSPGGPYNEQFF. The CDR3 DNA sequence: TGTGCCAGCAGCCCCGGGGGACCCTACAATGAGCAGTTCTTC.

The CDR3: CASSLGPGQGATDTQYF. CDR3 DNA: TGTGCCAGCAGTTTAGGGCCGGGACAGGGGGCAACAGATACGCAGTATTTT. The chain employs TRBV12-3 or TRBV12-4 and TRBJ2-3; TRBD1 agrees at 12 bases. The junction had 5 bases not matched to a gene; V was cut back by 1 base and J by 3 bases. This CDR3 has 17 residues.